Detailed here is one T cell receptor beta chain. Its specificity is unknown. The data stem from a study of immune evolution from preneoplasia to lung adenocarcinoma. Study context: HLA loss of heterozygosity: around 6.5% AIS, less than 18% MIA, roughly 30% ADC, none AAH.

Two lung cancer pathologists independently confirmed each histologic diagnosis. Study-level points and caveats: Top clone share appeared to fall from AAH through AIS, MIA, adenocarcinoma. Clonality was highest in normal lung, lower in later-stage lesions apparently.

CDR1 is SNHLY and CDR2 is FYNNEI in the germline V gene. V lost 7 bases and J 1 base, leaving 20 bases between the germline ends. The CDR3 covers 16 residues. Only in-frame clones appear in the TCRdb table, and some are missing; sequencing was by immunoSEQ multiplex PCR. The sample has more than 6,500 clones; roughly 80% are singletons. The clonotype originates from a donor of 70 years or more with lung adenocarcinoma. The chain uses TRBV2 and TRBJ2-7; tentatively, D is TRBD2 (6 bases). The sequenced sample was FFPE minimally invasive lung adenocarcinoma tissue. The CDR3 is CASNQELGSGSYEQYF. The CDR3 DNA sequence: TGTGCCAGCAACCAAGAGCTCGGGAGTGGATCCTACGAGCAGTACTTC.